This TCR beta chain was profiled in a study of T-cell reconstitution after alpha-beta-depleted transplantation in children. V was cut by 2 bases and J by 6 bases, with 17 bases left in between. Germline CDR1 is MNHEY and CDR2 is SMNVEV (reference sequence). This CDR3 comprises 16 residues. A TCRbeta library incorporating unique molecular identifiers was prepared. TCRdb used MiXCR to reprocess the PCR reads, holding one entry per CDR3 protein. Of some 500,000 distinct CDR3 sequences detected, approximately 16% appear once; the ten largest clones hold 2.5% to 3.5%. This TCR came from a human donor who donated a stem cell graft to a child with acute lymphoblastic leukemia. This chain uses TRBV27 with TRBJ2-1; the D call may be TRBD1 or TRBD2 (5 bases each). Sequencing used PBMCs from the stem cell graft donor, obtained from the stem cell graft. The CDR3 nucleotides are TGTGCCAGCAGTTTAGGGGTCGGGGCGAAGGTCAATGAGCAGTTCTTC. It translates to CASSLGVGAKVNEQFF.